This T cell receptor (beta chain) was documented in a study of T-cell reconstitution after alpha-beta-depleted transplantation in children. General study results and limits: Recipient T cells and thymic progenitors that survived were the source of the high TCRbeta diversity seen at day 60 in some patients.

Unique molecular identifiers were incorporated when the TCRbeta library was constructed. TCRdb re-derived calls from the PCR reads in MiXCR, one entry per CDR3 protein. The sample holds around 700,000 distinct CDR3 sequences, around 14% seen once. This CDR3 contains 17 residues. CDR1 is SGHVS, CDR2 FNYEAQ, per germline. On this clonotype itself: Its specificity is unknown. A junction boundary mismatches the germline segment, possibly from a read error.

Sequenced here: PBMCs, sampled before TCRalphabeta/CD19-depleted stem cell transplant. The origin of this receptor is a girl aged 2 to 10 with congenital amegakaryocytic thrombocytopenia, due to receive a stem cell transplant. This sequence joins TRBV7-6 and TRBJ2-1, with 8 bases that match TRBD1. The CDR3 region has the DNA TGTGCCAGCAGCCACCGACAGGGGCCAAGCTCCTACGATGAGCAGTTCTTC. It codes for CASSHRQGPSSYDEQFF.